The present T cell receptor (beta chain) was sequenced within a study of Ad26.COV2.S vaccination and SARS-CoV-2 variants. Study observations and caveats: Marked by substantial breadth, spike-specific CD8+ and CD4+ T cell responses were reportedly seen after vaccination. Vaccine recipients posted higher spike-specific TCR breadth than their placebo counterparts. The TCR breadth and depth analyses may have produced an underestimate of total T cell responses.

Described treatment: 19 received Ad26.COV2.S at low or high dose, single or two shots; roughly 5 received placebo; per-sample allocation not given. The investigators took samples on day 63 after the first vaccine or placebo injection. This person who donated was an adult of 18-55 years in Boston. About this clone itself: Its antigen is still unknown.

Germline-derived CDR1 and CDR2 are LGHDT and YNNKEL (reference sequence). V gave up 1 base and J gave up 8 bases; unmatched junction bases: 8. There are 17 residues in the CDR3. The assay was immunoSEQ multiplex PCR, and TCRdb's table has in-frame clones only and misses some. The sample has approximately 300,000 clones; around 84% are singletons. V gene TRBV3-1 (or the pseudogene TRBV3-2) combines with J gene TRBJ2-1, with 13 nucleotides matching TRBD2. The TCR comes from a person aged 18-65 years who received the Ad26.COV2.S COVID-19 vaccine or a placebo. The specimen comprised peripheral blood, sampled in a trial of Ad26.COV2.S vaccine versus placebo. This CDR3 reads CASSQGPTSGGIYEQFF. DNA for the CDR3: TGTGCCAGCAGCCAAGGGCCGACTAGCGGGGGGATCTATGAGCAGTTCTTC.